This paragraph covers one TCR beta chain sequence. This clonotype was seen repeatedly, ten times or more. Its antigen is currently not known. Per-base qualities were not stored, and no clone one base away is much larger. The data are from a study of low-dose radiotherapy and immunotherapy resistance in tumors (dated by TCRdb to 2022 to 2024). Concerning the study at large: In Cohort 1, 0.5 Gy per fraction was delivered every 2 weeks, and a total PTV dose of 6.5 Gy was prescribed. The translational analysis covered eight patients: three from the first dose cohort and the first five from the second dose cohort. Aspirin 300 mg was taken orally once daily by patients for four cycles, starting on cycle 1 day 1. Cohort 2 received 1 Gy per fraction every two weeks, with a total of 13 Gy over 26 weeks. No randomization into treatment groups was done for the people taking part in the trial. Patients were given nivolumab as a 240 mg flat dose every two weeks and ipilimumab at 1 mg/kg every six weeks, with both drugs delivered intravenously. Every two weeks, patients got intravenous cyclophosphamide at 200 mg/m2, given one day ahead of each radiation and immunotherapy administration.

The time point label corresponds to: after trial treatment. Reading the label with the study, this specimen's treatment or condition is: LDRT plus nivolumab, ipilimumab, low-dose cyclophosphamide and aspirin (RACIN trial). The donors took part in RACIN, a single-arm, phase I, dose-escalation trial that combined nivolumab, ipilimumab, aspirin, low-dose cyclophosphamide and low-dose radiotherapy. To be eligible, a patient needed to have an advanced solid tumor that was TIL-negative. Instrument used: Illumina HiSeq 2500. To make first-strand cDNA, Superscript III was used along with a set of TRAV- and TRBV-specific primers so that both the TCRalpha and TCRbeta chains were covered. A roughly 19-cycle PCR with Phusion amplified the TCRs, pairing a constant-region primer with the adapter that was attached to the V primers. Amplification of the isolated mRNA was done with the MessageAmp II aRNA Amplification Kit, which involved a 16-hour in vitro transcription at 37 degrees C. The Dynabeads mRNA DIRECT Purification Kit was used to isolate the mRNA for TCR sequencing. A second roughly 24-cycle Phusion PCR added indexed Illumina adapters, and products were purified with AMPure XP beads. The paper's data handling went like this. Using custom Perl scripts, TCR sequences that encoded the same protein were pooled, out-of-frame sequences were dropped, and the abundance of each clonotype was calculated. Any TCR sequence supported by only a single read was excluded from analysis. Among the metrics used to describe the repertoires were Shannon entropy, Gini index, clonality, richness, and the frequency of TCRs shared between repertoires. Using fastp at Q25 and MiXCR, TCRdb reprocessed the public reads and kept productive beta chains. Each CDR3 protein appears once, grouped with its most common genes and DNA. It is TCRdb's table, rather than the study itself, that gives the V and J calls and clone size. For this sample the table gives roughly 100,000 distinct CDR3 sequences, of which under 25% were detected only once. The ten largest make up about 4% of the sample.

CDR1 and CDR2 (LNHDA, SQIVND) derive from the germline V gene (reference sequence). V drops 8 bases and J drops 5 bases, leaving 12 bases in between. The CDR3, cysteine through phenylalanine, is 13 amino acids long. Left in the record is the CDR3 DNA by itself, 39 bases read in frame from the first base. Recombination linked TRBV19 to TRBJ1-4; there is no confident call for the D gene. The source was PBMCs, collected after low-dose radiotherapy plus immunotherapy. The receptor was derived from a male donor with prostate cancer. The DNA sequence is as follows: TGTGCCAGTGCCGTGGCGGGAAATGAAAAACTGTTTTTT. Its amino acids are CASAVAGNEKLFF. Reference TRBV19 and TRBJ1-4 proteins supply the regions before and after the CDR3; the full variable domain is: DGGITQSPKYLFRKEGQNVTLSCEQNLNHDAMYWYRQDPGQGLRLIYYSQIVNDFQKGDIAEGYSVSREKKESFPLTVTSAQKNPTAFYLCASAVAGNEKLFFGSGTQLSVL.